The 9 T cell receptor beta chains below all came from one sample that was sequenced in a study of T cell changes during pregnancy in multiple sclerosis. Sequenced by immunoSEQ multiplex PCR; TCRdb stores in-frame clones only, minus some. The top ten clones hold 0.35% to 0.45% of a sample with roughly 40,000 clones, about nine tenths of them seen once. Material: CD4+ T cells from peripheral blood mononuclear cells, obtained in the third trimester of pregnancy. These receptors were obtained from a female donor with multiple sclerosis, enrolled in a pregnancy study.

V gene TRBV7-2 combines with J gene TRBJ2-7, with 8 bases fitting TRBD1. V shed 5 bases and J 5 bases; nucleotides not matched to a gene: 11. CDR3 length: 15 residues. Germline V lookup: CDR1 SGHTA, CDR2 FQGNSA. The CDR3 reads CASSPAGTGYHEQYF. Here the CDR3 DNA reads TGTGCCAGCAGCCCCGCCGGGACAGGCTACCACGAGCAGTACTTC.

V usage is TRBV27 and J usage is TRBJ2-1; 13 nucleotides agree with TRBD2. This CDR3 is built from 16 residues. J lost 10 bases, V lost 4 bases, and 10 bases had no gene match. Germline V gene data show CDR1 as MNHEY and CDR2 as SMNVEV (reference sequence). The CDR3: CASSSPTSGGPREQFF. CDR3 DNA sequence: TGTGCCAGCAGTTCCCCGACTAGCGGGGGGCCTAGGGAGCAGTTCTTC.

The V and J genes are TRBV11-2 and TRBJ2-1; the match to TRBD1 covers 8 bases. Trimming removed 0 bases from V and 9 bases from J; junction bases left unmatched: 7. The germline gives CDR1 SGHAT, CDR2 FQNNGV. This CDR3 comprises 15 residues. The CDR3 bases are TGTGCCAGCAGCTTAGAGCAGGGGGCGATGATTGAGCAGTTCTTC. Translated: CASSLEQGAMIEQFF.

This clone came up once. The rearrangement links TRBV7-3 to TRBJ2-3; the D gene is possibly TRBD2 (5 bases). V lost 5 bases and J 9 bases, leaving 9 bases between the germline ends. This CDR3 comprises 11 residues. Per the germline V gene, CDR1 is SGHTA and CDR2 is FQGTGA. CDR3: CASSDYATQYF. CDR3 DNA: TGTGCCAGCAGCGACTACGCAACGCAGTATTTT.

This rearrangement joins TRBV19 to TRBJ2-5; 11 nucleotides agree with TRBD2. V lost 3 bases to trimming and J lost 3 bases; unmatched junction nucleotides: 15. This CDR3 comprises 19 residues. CDR1 is LNHDA, CDR2 SQIVND, per germline (reference sequence). In DNA, the CDR3 is TGTGCCAGTAGTATTGGCCAGATAGCGGGAGGGAAGGTTAAAGAGACCCAGTACTTC. It specifies CASSIGQIAGGKVKETQYF. Based on the CDR3 plus reference TRBV19 and TRBJ2-5, the full variable domain is DGGITQSPKYLFRKEGQNVTLSCEQNLNHDAMYWYRQDPGQGLRLIYYSQIVNDFQKGDIAEGYSVSREKKESFPLTVTSAQKNPTAFYLCASSIGQIAGGKVKETQYFGPGTRLLVL.

The CDR3 region has the DNA TGTGCTAGTGCCTTCATTAGCGGGAGGGCCCGAAACATTCAGTACTTC. Translated, it gives CASAFISGRARNIQYF. The J gene is TRBJ2-4, the V gene TRBV12-5; 11 bases are a match to TRBD2. With V trimmed by 7 bases and J by 6 bases, 11 bases remained unmatched. From germline, CDR1 is LGHNT and CDR2 FRNRAP. The CDR3 runs to 16 residues.

The V gene is TRBV19, the J gene TRBJ1-1, with 7 bases aligning to TRBD1. From germline, CDR1 is LNHDA and CDR2 SQIVND (reference sequence). The trim removed 8 bases at V and 2 bases at J, leaving 8 bases unmatched. CDR3 size: 14 residues. The CDR3 loop is CASRYRGSNTEAFF. The CDR3 bases are TGTGCCAGTCGATACAGGGGAAGTAACACTGAAGCTTTCTTT.

This clone has a single count. This rearrangement joins TRBV5-1 to TRBJ2-7, with TRBD2 matching 11 bases. This CDR3 contains 14 residues. V shed 4 bases and J 2 bases; nucleotides not matched to a gene: 2. CDR1 SGHRS and CDR2 YFSETQ come from the germline V gene. The CDR3 region has the DNA TGCGCCAGCAGCATAGCGGGAGGGCCCTACGAGCAGTACTTC. Translating it yields CASSIAGGPYEQYF.

This clone was counted between two and nine times. V is TRBV20-1 and J is TRBJ1-1; no reliable D call. This CDR3 has 11 amino acids. CDR1 is DFQATT, CDR2 SNEGSKA, per germline (reference sequence). V gave up 1 base and J gave up 4 bases, with 4 bases separating them. Here the CDR3 DNA reads TGCAGTGCTAGAGGTAGCACTGAAGCTTTCTTT. Protein: CSARGSTEAFF.